Each of the 12 T cell receptor beta chains below was sequenced from the same sample in a study of long-term antiretroviral therapy in people with HIV. Survey-level resolution applied to immunoSEQ assay v3.0. The assay was immunoSEQ multiplex PCR, and TCRdb's table has in-frame clones only and misses some. In the table there are about 23,000 clones, over 75% of which are singletons. This specimen was unsorted PBMCs, taken 1.5 years after starting antiretroviral therapy. Every receptor here comes from a man aged 30 to 39 with HIV.

The chain carries TRBV30 and TRBJ2-7; the D gene is possibly TRBD1 (7 bases). Germline V CDR1 and CDR2: GTSNPN, SVGIG (reference sequence). This CDR3 is 14 amino acids long. Trimming left V 0 bases short and J 5 bases short, with 14 bases between. The CDR3 DNA reads TGTGCCTGGAGTGTAACCCAGGGGGGAAACGAGCAGTACTTC. Encoded protein: CAWSVTQGGNEQYF.

The chain is built from TRBV11-3 and TRBJ2-7, with 8 nucleotides matching TRBD2. V dropped 2 bases and J dropped 0; count of bases not matched to a gene: 6. CDR1 is SGHNT, CDR2 YENEEA, per germline. The CDR3 totals 16 residues. The CDR3, as DNA: TGTGCCAGCAGCTTACAACTAGCGGCTAGCTCCTACGAGCAGTACTTC. Protein sequence: CASSLQLAASSYEQYF.

The genes are TRBV6-5 and TRBJ2-7; no firm D call. This CDR3 is built from 16 residues. Germline V CDR1 and CDR2: MNHEY, SVGAGI. Trimming stripped 0 bases from V and 3 bases from J, with 15 bases between. CDR3 region: CASSYSRIRGFYEQYF. CDR3 nucleotide sequence: TGTGCCAGCAGTTACTCGAGGATCCGAGGCTTCTACGAGCAGTACTTC.

On this clone itself: This sample includes further DNA sequences coding for the same CDR3. The gene calls are TRBV11-1 and TRBJ2-5; 10 bases match TRBD2. CDR1 and CDR2 (germline): SGHAT, FQDESV (reference sequence). After removal of 5 bases from V and 1 base from J, the junction contained 1 base not matched to a gene. This CDR3 has 14 residues. The DNA for the CDR3 is TGTGCCAGCAGCCCTAGCGGGAGCCAAGAGACCCAGTACTTC. This translates into CASSPSGSQETQYF.

This clone was counted only a few times. The J gene is TRBJ1-5, the V gene TRBV6-1; D perhaps matches TRBD1 (6 bases). Looked up from germline, CDR1 is MNHNS and CDR2 is SASEGT. Trimming took off 1 base at V and 7 bases at J, with 14 bases between the two ends. This CDR3 has 15 residues. The chain's CDR3 is CASSEDGGRDQPQHF. The CDR3 DNA sequence: TGTGCCAGCAGTGAAGATGGGGGCAGGGACCAGCCCCAGCATTTT.

The V call is TRBV28, the J call TRBJ2-7; D may be TRBD1 (5 bases). V was pared by 5 bases and J by 0 bases, with 14 bases between. The CDR3 sequence is 15 residues long. Germline loops: CDR1 MDHEN, CDR2 SYDVKM. The CDR3 is CASSPSYRSSYEQYF. The CDR3 coding sequence is TGTGCCAGCAGTCCAAGTTACAGGAGCTCCTACGAGCAGTACTTC.

V is TRBV28 and J is TRBJ1-4; D unresolved. Trimming pared 2 bases from V and 10 bases from J, leaving 14 bases between. Germline V gene data show CDR1 as MDHEN and CDR2 as SYDVKM. The CDR3 runs to 14 residues. The CDR3 bases are TGTGCCAGCAGTTTAGAACCTAGAGCGGGAAAACTGTTTTTT. Translated: CASSLEPRAGKLFF.

A few counts support this clone. The chain uses TRBV11-3 and TRBJ2-7; the D gene is possibly TRBD1 (5 bases). Germline V gene sequence: CDR1 SGHNT, CDR2 YENEEA. The CDR3 consists of 13 residues. V was trimmed by 5 bases and J by 3 bases, leaving 11 bases between them. The CDR3 loop reads CASSTSDSYEQYF. CDR3 nucleotides: TGTGCCAGCAGCACTTCCGACAGCTACGAGCAGTACTTC.

The rearrangement joins TRBV7-9 to TRBJ1-5; TRBD1 matches at 7 bases. This CDR3 is 16 amino acids long. Losses at the gene ends were 0 bases for V and 2 bases for J; bases not matched to a gene: 4. Germline loops: CDR1 SEHNR, CDR2 FQNEAQ (reference sequence). CDR3 region: CASSLAPTGGNQPQHF. The CDR3 nucleotides are TGTGCCAGCAGCTTAGCCCCCACAGGGGGCAATCAGCCCCAGCATTTT.

The rearrangement joins TRBV27 to TRBJ2-7; D is perhaps TRBD2 (6 bases). V was cut by 4 bases and J by 3 bases, with 13 bases left in between. The germline gives CDR1 MNHEY, CDR2 SMNVEV (reference sequence). This CDR3 comprises 14 residues. CDR3 in amino acids: CASSSLASNYEQYF. CDR3 bases: TGTGCCAGCAGTTCACTAGCTTCCAACTACGAGCAGTACTTC.

The chain uses TRBV9 and TRBJ2-2; D may be TRBD1 (5 bases). The CDR3 contains 17 residues. Trimming removed 0 bases at V and 1 base at J, with 13 bases between. CDR1 SGDLS and CDR2 YYNGEE come from the germline V gene. The CDR3 region is CASSVGTRAGNTGELFF. Written as DNA, the CDR3 is TGTGCCAGCAGCGTAGGAACCAGGGCTGGGAACACCGGGGAGCTGTTTTTT.

V is TRBV7-2 and J is TRBJ1-2; D gene uncertain. The CDR3 is 13 amino acids. Germline values: CDR1 SGHTA, CDR2 FQGNSA. The ends were cut back, 5 bases at V and 8 bases at J, with 15 bases in the middle. This chain's CDR3 is CASSPHEVGGYTF. CDR3 nucleotide sequence: TGTGCCAGCAGCCCCCACGAGGTAGGAGGCTACACCTTC.